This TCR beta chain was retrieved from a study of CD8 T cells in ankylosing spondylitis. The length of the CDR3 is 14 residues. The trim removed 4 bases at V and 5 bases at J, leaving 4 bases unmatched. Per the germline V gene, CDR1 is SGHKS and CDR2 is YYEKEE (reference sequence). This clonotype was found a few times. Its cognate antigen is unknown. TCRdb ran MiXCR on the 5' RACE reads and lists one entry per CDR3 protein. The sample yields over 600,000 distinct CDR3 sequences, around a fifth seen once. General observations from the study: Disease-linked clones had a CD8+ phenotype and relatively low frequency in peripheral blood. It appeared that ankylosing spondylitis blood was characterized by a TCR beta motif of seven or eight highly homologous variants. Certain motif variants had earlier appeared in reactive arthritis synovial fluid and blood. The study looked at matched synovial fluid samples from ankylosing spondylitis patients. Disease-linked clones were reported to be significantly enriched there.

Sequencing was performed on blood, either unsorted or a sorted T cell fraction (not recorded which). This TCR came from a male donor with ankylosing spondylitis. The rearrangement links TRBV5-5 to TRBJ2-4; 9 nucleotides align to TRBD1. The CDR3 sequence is CASSTRTGENIQYF. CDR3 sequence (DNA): TGTGCCAGCAGCACCCGGACAGGGGAAAACATTCAGTACTTC.